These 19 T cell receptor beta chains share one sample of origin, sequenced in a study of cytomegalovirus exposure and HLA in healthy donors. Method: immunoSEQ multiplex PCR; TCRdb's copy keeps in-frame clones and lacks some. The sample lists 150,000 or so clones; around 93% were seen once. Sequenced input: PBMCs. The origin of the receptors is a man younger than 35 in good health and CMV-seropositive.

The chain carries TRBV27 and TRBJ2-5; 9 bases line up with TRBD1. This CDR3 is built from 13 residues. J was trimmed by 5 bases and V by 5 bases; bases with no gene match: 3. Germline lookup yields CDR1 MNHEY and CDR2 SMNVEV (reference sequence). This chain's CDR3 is CASSEQGAETQYF. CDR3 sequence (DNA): TGTGCCAGCAGTGAACAGGGGGCTGAGACCCAGTACTTC.

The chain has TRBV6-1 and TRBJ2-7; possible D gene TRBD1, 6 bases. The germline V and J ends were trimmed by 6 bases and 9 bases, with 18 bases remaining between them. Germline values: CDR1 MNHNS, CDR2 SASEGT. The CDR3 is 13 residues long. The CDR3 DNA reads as TGTGCCAGCAGCCCCCCGGACAGAGTCTGGCAGTACTTC. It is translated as CASSPPDRVWQYF.

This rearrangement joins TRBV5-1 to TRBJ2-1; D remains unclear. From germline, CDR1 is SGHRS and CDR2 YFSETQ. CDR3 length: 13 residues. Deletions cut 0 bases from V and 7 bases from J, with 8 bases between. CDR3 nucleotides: TGCGCCAGCAGCTTGGATGCTAGGAATGAGCAGTTCTTC. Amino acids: CASSLDARNEQFF.

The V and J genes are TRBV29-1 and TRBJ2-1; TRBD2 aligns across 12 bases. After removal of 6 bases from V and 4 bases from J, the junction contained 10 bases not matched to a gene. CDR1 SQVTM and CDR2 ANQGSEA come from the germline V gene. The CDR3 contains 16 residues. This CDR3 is CSVLPGTSGHYNEQFF. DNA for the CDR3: TGCAGCGTGCTACCGGGGACTAGCGGGCATTACAATGAGCAGTTCTTC.

The CDR3 DNA reads as TGTGCCAGCAGCTTCACTAGCGGGACCTACACAGATACGCAGTATTTT. Translated, it gives CASSFTSGTYTDTQYF. V gene TRBV11-2 combines with J gene TRBJ2-3; 10 bases map to TRBD2. The germline V gene encodes CDR1 SGHAT and CDR2 FQNNGV. With 3 bases clipped from V and 2 bases from J, the junction kept 5 bases outside the gene matches. There are 16 residues in the CDR3.

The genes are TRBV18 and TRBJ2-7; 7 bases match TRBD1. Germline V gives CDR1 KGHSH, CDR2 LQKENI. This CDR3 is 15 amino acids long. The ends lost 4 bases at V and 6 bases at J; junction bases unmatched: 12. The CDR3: CASSQKSRQGGEQYF. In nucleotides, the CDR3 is TGTGCCAGCTCACAGAAAAGTAGACAGGGCGGCGAGCAGTACTTC.

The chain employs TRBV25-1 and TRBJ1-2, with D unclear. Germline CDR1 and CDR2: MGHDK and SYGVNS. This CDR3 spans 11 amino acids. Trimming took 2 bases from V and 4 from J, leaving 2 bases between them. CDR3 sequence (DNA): TGTGCCAGCAGTGAACGCTATGGCTACACCTTC. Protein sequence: CASSERYGYTF.

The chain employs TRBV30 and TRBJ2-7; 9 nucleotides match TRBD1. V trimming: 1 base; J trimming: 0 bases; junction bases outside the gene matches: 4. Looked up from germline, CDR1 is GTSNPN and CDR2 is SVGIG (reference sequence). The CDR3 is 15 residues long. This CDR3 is CAWSEPTGGSYEQYF. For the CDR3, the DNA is TGTGCCTGGAGTGAACCGACAGGGGGCTCCTACGAGCAGTACTTC.

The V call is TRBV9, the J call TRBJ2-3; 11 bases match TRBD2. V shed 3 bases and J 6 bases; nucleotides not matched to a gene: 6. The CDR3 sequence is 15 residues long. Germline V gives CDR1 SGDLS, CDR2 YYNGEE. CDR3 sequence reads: CASSDRLAGTDTQYF. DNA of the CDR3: TGTGCCAGCAGCGACCGACTAGCGGGAACGGATACGCAGTATTTT. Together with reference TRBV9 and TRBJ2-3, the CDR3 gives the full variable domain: DSGVTQTPKHLITATGQRVTLRCSPRSGDLSVYWYQQSLDQGLQFLIQYYNGEERAKGNILERFSAQQFPDLHSELNLSSLELGDSALYFCASSDRLAGTDTQYFGPGTRLTVL.

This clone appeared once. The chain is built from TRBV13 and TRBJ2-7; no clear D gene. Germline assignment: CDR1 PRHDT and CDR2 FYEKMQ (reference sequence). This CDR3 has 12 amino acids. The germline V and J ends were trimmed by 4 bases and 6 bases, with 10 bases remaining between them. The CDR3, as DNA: TGTGCCAGCAGCTCCCCTGTCGGCGAGCAGTACTTC. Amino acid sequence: CASSSPVGEQYF.

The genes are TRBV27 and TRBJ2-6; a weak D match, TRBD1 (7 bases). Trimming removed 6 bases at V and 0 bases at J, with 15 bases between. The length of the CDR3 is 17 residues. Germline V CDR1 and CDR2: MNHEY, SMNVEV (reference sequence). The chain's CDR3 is CASSGGQFDSGANVLTF. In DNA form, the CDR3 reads TGTGCCAGCAGCGGGGGACAGTTCGACTCTGGGGCCAACGTCCTGACTTTC.

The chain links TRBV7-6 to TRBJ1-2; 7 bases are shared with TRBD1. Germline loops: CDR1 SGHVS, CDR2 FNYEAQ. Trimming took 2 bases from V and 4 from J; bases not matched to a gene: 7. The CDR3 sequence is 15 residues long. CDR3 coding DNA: TGTGCCAGCAGCTTAACAACGGGGACAGTCTATGGCTACACCTTC. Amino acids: CASSLTTGTVYGYTF. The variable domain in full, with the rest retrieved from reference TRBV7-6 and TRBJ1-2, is GAGVSQSPRYKVTKRGQDVALRCDPISGHVSLYWYRQALGQGPEFLTYFNYEAQQDKSGLPNDRFSAERPEGSISTLTIQRTEQRDSAMYRCASSLTTGTVYGYTFGSGTRLTVV.

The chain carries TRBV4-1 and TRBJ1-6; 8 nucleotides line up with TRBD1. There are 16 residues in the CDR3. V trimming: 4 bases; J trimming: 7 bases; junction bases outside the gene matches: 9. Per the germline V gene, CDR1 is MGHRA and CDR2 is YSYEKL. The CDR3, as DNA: TGCGCCAGCAGCCGATCCGGACAGGGAGAAAATTCACCCCTCCACTTT. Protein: CASSRSGQGENSPLHF.

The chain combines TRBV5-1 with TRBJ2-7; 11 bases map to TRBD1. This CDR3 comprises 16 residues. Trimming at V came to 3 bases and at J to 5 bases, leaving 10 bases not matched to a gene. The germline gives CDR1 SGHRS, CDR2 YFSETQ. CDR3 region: CASSSWGQGVFDEQYF. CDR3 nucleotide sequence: TGCGCCAGCAGCTCTTGGGGACAGGGGGTGTTCGACGAGCAGTACTTC.

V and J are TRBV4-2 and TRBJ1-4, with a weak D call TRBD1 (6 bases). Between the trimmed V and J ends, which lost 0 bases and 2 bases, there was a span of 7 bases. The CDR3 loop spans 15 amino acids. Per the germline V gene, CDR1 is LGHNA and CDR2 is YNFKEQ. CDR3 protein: CASSQDRGTNEKLFF. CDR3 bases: TGTGCCAGCAGCCAAGACAGGGGCACTAATGAAAAACTGTTTTTT.

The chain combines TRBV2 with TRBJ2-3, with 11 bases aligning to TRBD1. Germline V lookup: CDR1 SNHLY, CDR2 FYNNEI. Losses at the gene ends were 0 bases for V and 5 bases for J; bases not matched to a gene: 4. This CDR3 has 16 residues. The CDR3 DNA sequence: TGTGCCAGCAGTGAAGCTCGGACAGGGGGCAGAGATACGCAGTATTTT. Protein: CASSEARTGGRDTQYF.

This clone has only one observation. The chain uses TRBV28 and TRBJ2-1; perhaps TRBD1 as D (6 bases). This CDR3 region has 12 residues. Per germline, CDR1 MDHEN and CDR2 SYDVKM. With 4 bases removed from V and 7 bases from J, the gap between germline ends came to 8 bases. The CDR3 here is CASSYQGNEQFF. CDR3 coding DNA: TGTGCCAGCAGTTACCAGGGGAATGAGCAGTTCTTC.

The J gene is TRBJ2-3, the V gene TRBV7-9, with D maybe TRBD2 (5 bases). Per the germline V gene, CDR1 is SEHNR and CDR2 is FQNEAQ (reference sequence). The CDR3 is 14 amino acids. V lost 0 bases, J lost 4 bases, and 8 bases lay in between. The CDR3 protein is CASSLAGAADTQYF. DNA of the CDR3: TGTGCCAGCAGCTTAGCGGGAGCTGCAGATACGCAGTATTTT.

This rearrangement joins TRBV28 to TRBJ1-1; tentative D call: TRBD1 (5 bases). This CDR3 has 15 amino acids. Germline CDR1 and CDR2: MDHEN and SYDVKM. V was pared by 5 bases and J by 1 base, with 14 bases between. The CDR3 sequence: CASSLTTVTNTEAFF. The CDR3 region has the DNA TGTGCCAGCAGTCTTACGACAGTTACGAACACTGAAGCTTTCTTT.